This TCR beta chain was sequenced during a study of shared clonotypes between healthy human individuals. Whole-study context: The donor group consisted of a couple of women and three men, aged 18 to 49.

Libraries were prepared by immunoSEQ multiplex PCR; TCRdb keeps only in-frame clonotypes and omits some of them. The data hold about a million clones, with around three quarters observed a single time. J gave up 0 bases and V 4 bases, and 5 bases lay outside the gene matches. The CDR3 has 16 amino acids. CDR1 and CDR2 from the germline V gene are KGHSH and LQKENI. In regard to this clone: Its antigen is not identified.

Study results and caveats: Represented diversity, genetic and exposure-history alike, was limited by few donors. Non-shared clonotypes showed lower generation probabilities than clonotypes common to all four donors. An anticipated effect of sequencing depth on clonotype sharing among donors was recognized.

The TCR comes from a man aged 18 to 29 in good health. Some clones in this sample may be carry-over from other donors' samples. The chain joins TRBV18 to TRBJ1-5, with 8 bases matching TRBD1. Sample: memory CD4+ T cells from PBMCs. Subset reported: CD45RA-negative fraction. The DNA for the CDR3 is TGTGCCAGCTCACGACAGGGGCTGGTTAGCAATCAGCCCCAGCATTTT. Translating it yields CASSRQGLVSNQPQHF.